The sample holds one count of the clone carrying this TCR beta chain. Its antigen is still unknown. These data originate in a study of response to subunit inactivated influenza vaccine. Overall study results and limits: New T cells are recruited in small numbers by each seasonal influenza vaccination, according to the authors' suggestion.

TCRdb itself ran the RT-PCR reads through MiXCR, one entry per CDR3 protein. The table shows hundreds of thousands of distinct CDR3 sequences, with 12% to 15% occurring only once. The sample here was PBMCs from blood, taken roughly 15 days before vaccination. The clonotype originates from a man between 50 and 59 years old who received an inactivated influenza vaccine.

The CDR3, as DNA: TGTGCCAGCGCGAGGGTTAGGGAGCAGTACTTC. This encodes CASARVREQYF. The chain has TRBV28 and TRBJ2-7; perhaps TRBD2 as D (5 bases). The CDR3 is 11 amino acids. Germline CDR1 reads MDHEN; CDR2 reads SYDVKM. The V gene lost 8 bases and the J gene lost 7 bases, with 12 bases spanning the gap.